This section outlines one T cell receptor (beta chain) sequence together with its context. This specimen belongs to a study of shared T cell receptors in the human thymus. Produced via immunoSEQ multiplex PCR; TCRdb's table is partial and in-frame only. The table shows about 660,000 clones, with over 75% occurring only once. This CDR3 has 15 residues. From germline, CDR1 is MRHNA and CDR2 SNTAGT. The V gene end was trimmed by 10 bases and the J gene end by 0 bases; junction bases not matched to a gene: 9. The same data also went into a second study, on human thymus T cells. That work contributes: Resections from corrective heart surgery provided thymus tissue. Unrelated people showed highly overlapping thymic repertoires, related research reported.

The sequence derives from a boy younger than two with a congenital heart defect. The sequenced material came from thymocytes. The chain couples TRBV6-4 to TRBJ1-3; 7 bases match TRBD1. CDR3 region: CANQDRTNSGNTIYF. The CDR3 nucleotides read TGTGCCAACCAGGACAGGACCAACTCTGGAAACACCATATATTTT.